One sample yielded the 13 T cell receptor beta chains listed below, sequenced in a study of technical replicates of blood from several donors. The protocol was immunoSEQ multiplex PCR, while the TCRdb copy is restricted to in-frame clones and leaves out a portion. The repertoire includes roughly 90,000 clones, 80% to 95% of them detected once, and approximately 0.25% sits in the top ten. Sequenced input: T cells isolated from PBMCs. The receptors here all came from a human donor in good health.

This clone appeared once. This chain uses TRBV19 with TRBJ1-2; 7 bases align to TRBD1. Trimming at V came to 5 bases and at J to 5 bases, leaving 8 bases not matched to a gene. The CDR3 has 14 residues. Germline assignment: CDR1 LNHDA and CDR2 SQIVND (reference sequence). The CDR3, as DNA: TGTGCCAGTAGTGAACCACAGGGGTATTATGGCTACACCTTC. Its protein product is CASSEPQGYYGYTF.

On this clone itself: One end of the junction varies from germline; a read error may be responsible. The rearrangement uses TRBV7-7 and TRBJ2-1; D is unresolved. The germline CDR1 and CDR2 sequences are SSHAT and FNYEAQ (reference sequence). The CDR3 sequence is 14 residues long. CDR3 in DNA: TGTGCTAGCAGCACGATTATGGGCAGCAATGAGCAGTTCTTC. Protein: CASSTIMGSNEQFF.

The rearrangement joins TRBV28 to TRBJ2-4; TRBD2 matches at 8 bases. The CDR3 is made up of 16 amino acids. Germline values: CDR1 MDHEN, CDR2 SYDVKM. Losses at the gene ends were 2 bases for V and 1 base for J; bases not matched to a gene: 4. The CDR3 region is CASSLPGGIAKNIQYF. CDR3 DNA sequence: TGTGCCAGCAGTTTACCGGGAGGGATTGCCAAAAACATTCAGTACTTC.

This chain joins TRBV14 and TRBJ2-1; D call uncertain. This CDR3 is built from 15 residues. Germline-derived CDR1 and CDR2 are SGHDN and FVKESK. V dropped 5 bases and J dropped 1 base, with 12 bases sitting between them. The CDR3: CASSWAWSSYNEQFF. For the CDR3, the DNA is TGTGCCAGCAGCTGGGCTTGGTCTTCCTACAATGAGCAGTTCTTC.

The chain combines TRBV7-2 with TRBJ2-3, with TRBD2 identical over 9 bases. The CDR3 is 17 amino acids. Trimming cost V 0 bases and J 1 base; bases outside gene matches: 5. Germline CDR1 and CDR2: SGHTA and FQGNSA. CDR3 amino acids: CASSLALTSGGTDTQYF. For the CDR3, the DNA is TGTGCCAGCAGCTTAGCGTTGACTAGCGGAGGCACAGATACGCAGTATTTT.

V gene TRBV5-1 combines with J gene TRBJ2-6, with 9 bases that match TRBD1. The V gene's germline CDR1 is SGHRS and CDR2 YFSETQ. J lost 1 base, V lost 2 bases, and 13 bases had no gene match. There are 20 residues in the CDR3. In nucleotides, the CDR3 is TGCGCCAGCAGCTTACCCCCCTTTGGACAGGGGAGTTCTGGGGCCAACGTCCTGACTTTC. Translated: CASSLPPFGQGSSGANVLTF.

This clone has a handful of counts. The J gene is TRBJ1-4, the V gene TRBV4-1; weak D call: TRBD1 (6 bases). The CDR3 runs to 19 residues. V lost 1 base, J lost 10 bases, and 28 bases lay in between. CDR1 and CDR2 (germline): MGHRA, YSYEKL. The CDR3 DNA follows: TGCGCCAGCAGCCAAGGAATCTCCACCGACCGGGACGTCAGGGGAAAACTGTTTTTT. Translated, it gives CASSQGISTDRDVRGKLFF.

This chain links TRBV7-9 with TRBJ2-1; the D gene is possibly TRBD2 (5 bases). The CDR3 has 14 amino acids. The V end lost 7 bases, the J end lost 7 bases, and 17 bases lay between the germline ends. Germline assignment: CDR1 SEHNR and CDR2 FQNEAQ (reference sequence). The CDR3 spells CASTAAGSRNEQFF. CDR3 coding DNA: TGTGCCAGCACGGCGGCGGGTTCGAGGAATGAGCAGTTCTTC.

Worth noting for this clone: An end of the junction does not agree with germline; a read error may underlie this. The chain uses TRBV6-5 and TRBJ2-7; 8 bases agree with TRBD1. The CDR3 consists of 12 residues. Germline CDR1 and CDR2: MNHEY and SVGAGI. CDR3 amino acids: CASSSGQGTFHF. The CDR3 region has the DNA TGTGCCAGCAGTTCCGGACAGGGTACCTTCCACTTC.

The genes are TRBV29-1 and TRBJ2-3, with TRBD1 identical over 9 bases. Germline V gives CDR1 SQVTM, CDR2 ANQGSEA. V lost 6 bases, J lost 4 bases, and 5 bases stayed unmatched. CDR3 length: 13 amino acids. In DNA, the CDR3 is TGCAGCGTGCGGGACAGGGCCCCAGATACGCAGTATTTT. It specifies CSVRDRAPDTQYF.

V usage is TRBV11-1 and J usage is TRBJ2-2, with D unclear. This CDR3 is built from 13 residues. V lost 5 bases, J lost 4 bases, and 8 bases lay in between. CDR1 and CDR2 (germline): SGHAT, FQDESV (reference sequence). CDR3 protein: CASSPVRTGELFF. The CDR3, as DNA: TGTGCCAGCAGCCCTGTTCGCACCGGGGAGCTGTTTTTT. Together with reference TRBV11-1 and TRBJ2-2, the CDR3 gives the full variable domain: EAEVAQSPRYKITEKSQAVAFWCDPISGHATLYWYRQILGQGPELLVQFQDESVVDDSQLPKDRFSAERLKGVDSTLKIQPAELGDSAMYLCASSPVRTGELFFGEGSRLTVL.

This chain connects TRBV28 to TRBJ2-1, with a tentative D call TRBD2 (5 bases). The germline V gene encodes CDR1 MDHEN and CDR2 SYDVKM. The CDR3 runs to 14 residues. V was pared by 7 bases and J by 10 bases, with 20 bases between. The CDR3 here is CASNPQALAPEQFF. DNA of the CDR3: TGTGCCAGCAATCCTCAGGCCCTAGCACCCGAGCAGTTCTTC.

This clone has a single count. The gene calls are TRBV13 and TRBJ2-7; possibly TRBD1 for D (6 bases). Trimming left V 0 bases short and J 7 bases short, with 13 bases between. Germline loops: CDR1 PRHDT, CDR2 FYEKMQ (reference sequence). The CDR3 contains 14 residues. The CDR3 spells CASSLGQGTGEQYF. Here the CDR3 DNA reads TGTGCCAGCAGCTTAGGACAGGGTACTGGGGAGCAGTACTTC.